Described below is a single T cell receptor (beta chain) sequence and its context. Original analysis: For nucleated cells, counts were estimated from reference gene primer amplification. This table comes from immunoSEQ multiplex PCR, and its TCRdb copy is limited to in-frame clones, with some not included. That table supplies the V and J calls and clone size; D and trimming were determined from the DNA. The sample yields around 270,000 clones, roughly 89% seen once. The record originates from a study of blood T cell repertoires in COVID-19. Across the study: The United States, Italy and Spain provided the acute and convalescent COVID-19 samples. Nucleic acid was either cDNA or gDNA, and it came from T cells, B-cell-depleted T cells, or PBMCs.

This CDR3 contains 12 residues. CDR1 and CDR2 (germline): MNHNY, SVGAGI (reference sequence). With 3 bases removed from V and 3 bases from J, the gap between germline ends came to 6 bases. This chain links TRBV6-6 with TRBJ2-7; D unresolved. This sequence was found in a woman aged 40 to 50 who had recovered from COVID-19. Sequenced: peripheral blood. Here the CDR3 DNA reads TGTGCCAGCAGTTATGGCCTCTACGAGCAGTACTTC. Amino acids: CASSYGLYEQYF.